This TCR beta chain stems from a study of T-cell reconstitution after alpha-beta-depleted transplantation in children. This clonotype was picked up many times. The V gene lost 1 base and the J gene lost 8 bases, with 12 bases spanning the gap. This CDR3 comprises 14 residues. In germline, CDR1 is SEHNR, CDR2 FQNEAQ (reference sequence). Unique molecular identifiers were used to barcode this TCRbeta library. TCRdb itself ran the PCR reads through MiXCR, one entry per CDR3 protein. The sample includes under 140,000 distinct CDR3 sequences, approximately 10% seen only once; the top ten take about 8.8%. The source material was PBMCs from the stem cell graft donor, sampled from the stem cell graft. The chain couples TRBV7-9 to TRBJ2-1; D not certain. This clonotype originated in a human donor who donated a stem cell graft to a child with acute lymphoblastic leukemia. This CDR3 reads CASSLVANGDEQFF. The CDR3 DNA reads as TGTGCCAGCAGCTTAGTGGCCAACGGCGATGAGCAGTTCTTC. Full variable domain (missing parts from reference TRBV7-9 and TRBJ2-1): DTGVSQNPRHKITKRGQNVTFRCDPISEHNRLYWYRQTLGQGPEFLTYFQNEAQLEKSRLLSDRFSAERPKGSFSTLEIQRTEQGDSAMYLCASSLVANGDEQFFGPGTRLTVL.